This entry lists 26 T cell receptor beta chains sequenced from one sample in a study of cytomegalovirus exposure and HLA in healthy donors. 60 Vbeta and 13 Jbeta primers were used in PCR. The data were produced by immunoSEQ multiplex PCR, yet TCRdb's version contains in-frame clones alone and is incomplete. The table shows 100,000 to 150,000 clones, with less than 80% occurring only once. Sequenced: PBMCs. The receptors derive from a man in his thirties or forties in good health and CMV-seronegative.

The chain recombines TRBV5-6 with TRBJ1-5, with 7 bases that match TRBD1. This CDR3 comprises 16 residues. V gave up 1 base and J gave up 2 bases; unmatched junction bases: 6. CDR1 is SGHDT and CDR2 is YYEEEE in the germline V gene. The CDR3 loop reads CASSLTGVLGNQPQHF. The CDR3 bases are TGTGCCAGCAGCTTGACAGGGGTGTTGGGCAATCAGCCCCAGCATTTT.

This clone has more than one count but fewer than ten. The J gene is TRBJ1-1, the V gene TRBV4-3; the D is unclear. This CDR3 spans 15 amino acids. Germline CDR1 and CDR2: LGHNA and YSLEER. Trimming cost V 1 base and J 11 bases, with 20 bases left between them. CDR3 protein: CASSQVHDGDYRAFF. Written as DNA, the CDR3 is TGCGCCAGCAGCCAAGTACATGACGGGGATTATCGGGCTTTCTTT.

The chain has TRBV2 and TRBJ2-3; the D is unclear. Germline V gives CDR1 SNHLY, CDR2 FYNNEI. The CDR3 is 16 residues long. V was clipped by 2 bases and J by 3 bases, with 15 bases between them. CDR3 protein: CASSESGQAPTDTQYF. CDR3 in DNA: TGTGCCAGCAGTGAATCAGGCCAAGCACCGACAGATACGCAGTATTTT.

The chain has TRBV7-2 and TRBJ2-5; possibly TRBD2 for D (5 bases). This CDR3 region has 14 residues. Trimming removed 3 bases from V and 9 bases from J, with 17 bases in between. Germline V gene lookup returns CDR1 SGHTA and CDR2 FQGNSA. CDR3 nucleotides: TGTGCCAGCAGCTTCCGTGCGGGCCCCGGTGCCCAGTACTTC. Translation gives CASSFRAGPGAQYF.

The chain couples TRBV25-1 to TRBJ1-4; 7 nucleotides match TRBD1. The length of the CDR3 is 14 residues. The V and J ends lost 8 bases and 8 bases, in that order; junction bases with no gene match: 11. The germline gives CDR1 MGHDK, CDR2 SYGVNS. This chain's CDR3 is CASGTGTVIEKLFF. The CDR3 DNA is TGTGCCAGCGGGACCGGGACAGTAATCGAAAAACTGTTTTTT.

V and J are TRBV5-8 and TRBJ2-1; the match to TRBD2 covers 12 bases. CDR3 size: 15 residues. Unmatched junction bases numbered 5, after V lost 4 bases and J lost 6 bases. Per germline, CDR1 SGHTS and CDR2 YDEGEE. The CDR3 DNA sequence: TGTGCCAGCAGCGTCGGGACTAGCGGGCTCAATGAGCAGTTCTTC. Translated, it gives CASSVGTSGLNEQFF.

The rearrangement joins TRBV27 to TRBJ2-7; 9 bases line up with TRBD1. Germline assignment: CDR1 MNHEY and CDR2 SMNVEV (reference sequence). CDR3 length equals 16 residues. Trimming removed 3 bases from V and 6 bases from J; junction bases left unmatched: 12. This chain's CDR3 is CASSLNLGTGFIEQYF. In nucleotides, the CDR3 is TGTGCCAGCAGTTTGAACCTCGGGACAGGGTTTATCGAGCAGTACTTC.

The V and J genes are TRBV5-1 and TRBJ1-2; D perhaps matches TRBD1 (5 bases). Trimming cost V 4 bases and J 4 bases, with 17 bases left between them. The CDR3 has 15 amino acids. Germline CDR1 is SGHRS and CDR2 is YFSETQ. CDR3 DNA: TGCGCCAGCAGCCAGGGAAGGGGCGAGGTCTATGGCTACACCTTC. Translating it yields CASSQGRGEVYGYTF.

The chain is built from TRBV11-2 and TRBJ2-7, with 11 bases aligning to TRBD1. V gave up 7 bases and J gave up 7 bases; unmatched junction bases: 12. CDR1 is SGHAT, CDR2 FQNNGV, per germline. CDR3 length: 15 residues. CDR3 DNA sequence: TGTGCCAGCACCACCCTGGGACAGGGGGGCGTGGAGCAGTACTTC. This translates into CASTTLGQGGVEQYF.

This chain uses TRBV2 with TRBJ1-5, with unresolved D. The CDR3 runs to 15 residues. With 4 bases removed from V and 3 bases from J, the gap between germline ends came to 13 bases. CDR1 SNHLY and CDR2 FYNNEI come from the germline V gene. CDR3 protein: CASSVYSRNNQPQHF. CDR3 bases: TGTGCCAGCAGTGTTTACAGTAGGAACAATCAGCCCCAGCATTTT.

DNA for the CDR3: TGTGCCAGCAGCTTATGGACAGACAAGACCGAGACCCAGTACTTC. Amino acid sequence: CASSLWTDKTETQYF. J is TRBJ2-5 and V is TRBV11-2, with a possible D match to TRBD1 (6 bases). V shed 2 bases and J shed 5 bases, with 15 bases lying between them. The length of the CDR3 is 15 residues. Germline CDR1 and CDR2: SGHAT and FQNNGV.

This chain connects TRBV7-2 to TRBJ1-1; possibly TRBD1 for D (5 bases). There are 17 residues in the CDR3. CDR1 and CDR2 (germline): SGHTA, FQGNSA. Trimming shortened V by 4 bases and J by 0 bases, and 18 bases separated the two germline ends. The CDR3 region is CASSSRDLMLMNTEAFF. CDR3 in DNA: TGTGCCAGCAGCTCGCGGGACCTCATGCTTATGAACACTGAAGCTTTCTTT.

The rearrangement links TRBV19 to TRBJ2-1; TRBD2 matches at 9 bases. CDR3 size: 13 residues. From germline, CDR1 is LNHDA and CDR2 SQIVND (reference sequence). The V gene end was trimmed by 8 bases and the J gene end by 7 bases; junction bases not matched to a gene: 6. CDR3 sequence: CASLGLAGNEQFF. In nucleotides, the CDR3 is TGTGCCAGTTTGGGGCTAGCGGGGAATGAGCAGTTCTTC.

With respect to this clone: Germline and junction disagree at one end, which may indicate a read error. This chain connects TRBV7-9 to TRBJ1-4; D possibly corresponds to TRBD1 (6 bases). The CDR3 loop spans 15 amino acids. Per germline, CDR1 SEHNR and CDR2 FQNEAQ (reference sequence). As DNA, the CDR3 is TGTTCCAGCAGCCCCGAAGGGGGAACTAATGAAAAACTGTTTTTT. It is translated as CSSSPEGGTNEKLFF.

Comments on this clone: An end of the junction differs from the germline gene, which may be a read error. The chain uses TRBV7-9 and TRBJ2-7, with 9 bases that match TRBD1. This CDR3 comprises 16 residues. Germline V lookup: CDR1 SEHNR, CDR2 FQNEAQ (reference sequence). CDR3 amino acids: CSSSPTGTGNSYEQYF. For the CDR3, the DNA is TGTTCCAGCAGCCCTACCGGGACAGGGAACTCGTACGAGCAGTACTTC.

This clone appeared a few times. The J gene is TRBJ1-1, the V gene TRBV2; 9 bases match TRBD1. V dropped 3 bases and J dropped 0; count of bases not matched to a gene: 11. The CDR3 runs 18 residues. Germline CDR1 is SNHLY and CDR2 is FYNNEI. The CDR3: CASSDPRDRASMNTEAFF. CDR3 nucleotide sequence: TGTGCCAGCAGTGACCCACGGGACAGGGCTTCTATGAACACTGAAGCTTTCTTT.

CDR3 residues: CASSLGRQYGYTF. The CDR3 nucleotides are TGTGCCAGCAGCTTAGGCAGGCAGTATGGCTACACCTTC. This chain uses TRBV13 with TRBJ1-2; D uncertain. V lost 0 bases, J lost 5 bases, and 7 bases lay in between. This CDR3 has 13 amino acids. Per the germline V gene, CDR1 is PRHDT and CDR2 is FYEKMQ (reference sequence).

This chain connects TRBV7-2 to TRBJ2-7; D possibly corresponds to TRBD1 (5 bases). The V end lost 2 bases, the J end lost 4 bases, and 12 bases lay between the germline ends. Germline-derived CDR1 and CDR2 are SGHTA and FQGNSA. CDR3 length equals 14 residues. The CDR3 loop is CASSLQGNDYEQYF. In DNA form, the CDR3 reads TGTGCCAGCAGCTTACAGGGAAATGATTACGAGCAGTACTTC.

As for this clone: A junction boundary mismatches the germline segment, possibly from a read error. The V gene is TRBV7-9, the J gene TRBJ2-7; TRBD1 is a possible D gene (6 bases). This CDR3 is 15 amino acids long. Germline V gene lookup returns CDR1 SEHNR and CDR2 FQNEAQ (reference sequence). CDR3 loop: CSSSLVAGDAYEQYF. The CDR3 nucleotides read TGTTCCAGCAGCTTAGTGGCAGGGGACGCCTACGAGCAGTACTTC.

CDR3 sequence: CASSITGVRTEAFF. The CDR3 DNA is TGTGCCAGTAGTATAACAGGGGTAAGGACTGAAGCTTTCTTT. V and J are TRBV19 and TRBJ1-1, with 7 bases identical to TRBD1. With 2 bases clipped from V and 5 bases from J, the junction kept 5 bases outside the gene matches. The CDR3 runs to 14 residues. The germline CDR1 and CDR2 sequences are LNHDA and SQIVND (reference sequence).

The chain employs TRBV19 and TRBJ1-1; TRBD1 agrees at 10 bases. Germline V CDR1 and CDR2: LNHDA, SQIVND (reference sequence). This CDR3 is built from 14 residues. The V gene end was trimmed by 6 bases and the J gene end by 3 bases; junction bases not matched to a gene: 4. As DNA, the CDR3 is TGTGCCAGTAGACCAGACAGGGGGCACACTGAAGCTTTCTTT. Translating it yields CASRPDRGHTEAFF. Looking up the rest from reference TRBV19 and TRBJ1-1 gives the full variable domain: DGGITQSPKYLFRKEGQNVTLSCEQNLNHDAMYWYRQDPGQGLRLIYYSQIVNDFQKGDIAEGYSVSREKKESFPLTVTSAQKNPTAFYLCASRPDRGHTEAFFGQGTRLTVV.

This sequence joins TRBV11-3 and TRBJ2-1; 9 positions agree with TRBD1. The CDR3 is made up of 15 amino acids. The germline CDR1 and CDR2 sequences are SGHNT and YENEEA. V lost 1 base, J lost 9 bases, and 7 bases stayed unmatched. Here the CDR3 reads CASSLGGQGRGEQFF. The CDR3 DNA is TGTGCCAGCAGCTTAGGGGGACAGGGTCGTGGTGAGCAGTTCTTC.

This chain links TRBV20-1 with TRBJ1-5; D is uncertain. CDR3 size: 11 residues. CDR1 is DFQATT and CDR2 is SNEGSKA in the germline V gene (reference sequence). Trimming stripped 0 bases from V and 11 bases from J, with 8 bases between. DNA of the CDR3: TGCAGTGCTAGAGATCCCCAGGCCCAGCATTTT. Its translation is CSARDPQAQHF.

The CDR3 DNA reads as TGTGCCGGACGTACAGGGCCGGGAAACACCATATATTTT. As protein: CAGRTGPGNTIYF. The V and J genes are TRBV30 and TRBJ1-3, with a possible D match to TRBD1 (6 bases). CDR3 length equals 13 residues. Per germline, CDR1 GTSNPN and CDR2 SVGIG (reference sequence). V was cut by 8 bases and J by 4 bases, with 15 bases left in between.

The J gene is TRBJ2-1, the V gene TRBV7-3, with 7 bases lining up with TRBD1. This CDR3 region has 15 residues. With 2 bases clipped from V and 4 bases from J, the junction kept 5 bases outside the gene matches. Germline lookup yields CDR1 SGHTA and CDR2 FQGTGA. This CDR3 is CASSLLGTAYNEQFF. The DNA for the CDR3 is TGTGCCAGCAGCTTATTGGGGACAGCTTACAATGAGCAGTTCTTC.

J is TRBJ2-3 and V is TRBV7-9, with D maybe TRBD2 (6 bases). The V end was cut by 5 bases, the J end by 3 bases, with 15 bases between. CDR3 length equals 15 residues. The germline V gene encodes CDR1 SEHNR and CDR2 FQNEAQ (reference sequence). This CDR3 is CASSPLGGGTDTQYF. The CDR3 DNA reads TGTGCCAGCAGCCCCCTCGGGGGTGGTACAGATACGCAGTATTTT.